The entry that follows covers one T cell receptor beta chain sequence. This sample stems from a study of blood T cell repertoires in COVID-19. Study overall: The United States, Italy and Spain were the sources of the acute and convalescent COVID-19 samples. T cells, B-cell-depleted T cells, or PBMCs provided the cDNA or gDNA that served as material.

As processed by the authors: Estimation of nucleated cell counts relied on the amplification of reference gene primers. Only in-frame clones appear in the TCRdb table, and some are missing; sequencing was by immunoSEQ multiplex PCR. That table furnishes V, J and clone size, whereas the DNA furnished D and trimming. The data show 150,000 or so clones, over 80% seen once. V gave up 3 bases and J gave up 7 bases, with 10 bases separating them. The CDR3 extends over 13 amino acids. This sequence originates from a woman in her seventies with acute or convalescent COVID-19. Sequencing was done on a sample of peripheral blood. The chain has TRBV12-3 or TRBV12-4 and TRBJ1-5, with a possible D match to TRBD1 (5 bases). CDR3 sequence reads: CASSLSRAQPQHF. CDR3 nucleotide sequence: TGTGCCAGCAGTTTGTCCAGGGCCCAGCCCCAGCATTTT.